This is a list of T cell receptor beta chains from one sample in a study of blood T cell repertoires in COVID-19. Produced via immunoSEQ multiplex PCR; TCRdb's table is partial and in-frame only. Of around 100,000 clones in the sample, over 75% are singletons; the top ten hold about an eighth. The sequencing input was peripheral blood. The receptors come from a human donor in a cohort sampled during active or convalescent COVID-19. CDR3s include the opening cysteine and the closing phenylalanine or tryptophan. Each record gives: D gene, V gene, J gene, clone size, CDR3 DNA, CDR3 protein. A D gene is named only where the DNA matches it firmly. Size values are once, few and many counts, or a class for expanded clones, and some rows have none.

D gene: -
V gene: TRBV7-9
J gene: TRBJ1-5
clone size: -
CDR3 DNA: TGTGCCAGCAGCGCTGGACTGGCCGGGCCCCAGCATTTT
CDR3 protein: CASSAGLAGPQHF

D gene: -
V gene: TRBV14
J gene: TRBJ1-2
clone size: -
CDR3 DNA: TGTGCCAGCAGCCCCGGACTGACTTTAGCTAACTATGGCTACACCTTC
CDR3 protein: CASSPGLTLANYGYTF

D gene: TRBD1
V gene: TRBV28
J gene: TRBJ1-2
clone size: -
CDR3 DNA: TGTGCCAGCAAATTACAGGGGTATGGCTACACCTTC
CDR3 protein: CASKLQGYGYTF

D gene: TRBD1
V gene: TRBV25-1
J gene: TRBJ2-3
clone size: -
CDR3 DNA: TGTGCCAGCAGTGAATATGGACAGGGGGAGGCCGATACGCAGTATTTT
CDR3 protein: CASSEYGQGEADTQYF

D gene: -
V gene: TRBV7-2
J gene: TRBJ2-7
clone size: -
CDR3 DNA: TGTGCCAGCAGCTTAGGAGCGAGCTACGAGCAGTACTTC
CDR3 protein: CASSLGASYEQYF

D gene: TRBD1
V gene: TRBV12-5
J gene: TRBJ1-3
clone size: -
CDR3 DNA: TGTGCTAGTGGTTCCAGGGGGTTCTCTGGAAACACCATATATTTT
CDR3 protein: CASGSRGFSGNTIYF

D gene: TRBD1
V gene: TRBV7-6
J gene: TRBJ2-7
clone size: -
CDR3 DNA: TGTGCCAGCAGCAGAGGACAGGGCAGCTCCTACGAGCAGTACTTC
CDR3 protein: CASSRGQGSSYEQYF

D gene: -
V gene: TRBV6-5
J gene: TRBJ1-2
clone size: -
CDR3 DNA: TGTGCCAGCAGTTACCTGGCAGGGCCATCGGGCTACACCTTC
CDR3 protein: CASSYLAGPSGYTF

D gene: TRBD1
V gene: TRBV10-3
J gene: TRBJ1-4
clone size: -
CDR3 DNA: TGTGCCATCAGCCGGCAGGGGGATGAAAAACTGTTTTTT
CDR3 protein: CAISRQGDEKLFF

D gene: TRBD2
V gene: TRBV13
J gene: TRBJ2-1
clone size: -
CDR3 DNA: TGTGCCAGCAGCTTAGGTTCGACTAGCGGGGGGGCCAATGAGCAGTTCTTC
CDR3 protein: CASSLGSTSGGANEQFF

D gene: TRBD1
V gene: TRBV15
J gene: TRBJ1-5
clone size: -
CDR3 DNA: TGTGCCACCAGCAGACATCAGGGGGCGAACAATCAGCCCCAGCATTTT
CDR3 protein: CATSRHQGANNQPQHF

D gene: -
V gene: TRBV7-2
J gene: TRBJ2-6
clone size: -
CDR3 DNA: TGTGCCAGCAGCTTAGAGACAGGTAGCTCTGGGGCCAACGTCCTGACTTTC
CDR3 protein: CASSLETGSSGANVLTF

D gene: TRBD1
V gene: TRBV4-1
J gene: TRBJ1-1
clone size: -
CDR3 DNA: TGCGCCAGCAGCCAAGAACGCGCTTTGAGGGGGCTTGAAGCTTTCTTT
CDR3 protein: CASSQERALRGLEAFF

D gene: -
V gene: TRBV18
J gene: TRBJ1-3
clone size: -
CDR3 DNA: TGTGCCAGCTCACCAGACAGAAGGGCTGGAAACACCATATATTTT
CDR3 protein: CASSPDRRAGNTIYF

D gene: -
V gene: TRBV27
J gene: TRBJ2-7
clone size: -
CDR3 DNA: TGTGCCAGCAGCCTCGGGCAGGGGTTCACCTACGAGCAGTACTTC
CDR3 protein: CASSLGQGFTYEQYF

D gene: TRBD2
V gene: TRBV15
J gene: TRBJ2-5
clone size: -
CDR3 DNA: TGTGCCACCAGCAGAGATTTGACTAGCGGAAATGGGGAGACCCAGTACTTC
CDR3 protein: CATSRDLTSGNGETQYF

D gene: -
V gene: TRBV12-3/TRBV12-4
J gene: TRBJ1-1
clone size: -
CDR3 DNA: TGTGCCAGCAGACAGGGTCCGCGGGCTTTCTTT
CDR3 protein: CASRQGPRAFF

D gene: TRBD1
V gene: TRBV24-1
J gene: TRBJ1-6
clone size: -
CDR3 DNA: TGTGCCACCAGTGAGTGGACAGGGAGTAATTCACCCCTCCACTTT
CDR3 protein: CATSEWTGSNSPLHF

D gene: -
V gene: TRBV18
J gene: TRBJ1-5
clone size: -
CDR3 DNA: TGTGCCAGCTCCGTATCGGGGGGGTCGCTTGAGCCCCAGCATTTT
CDR3 protein: CASSVSGGSLEPQHF

D gene: TRBD1
V gene: TRBV6-1
J gene: TRBJ1-2
clone size: -
CDR3 DNA: TGTGCCAGCAGTGAAGGTGGCGGGACAGGGTTTTATGGCTACACCTTC
CDR3 protein: CASSEGGGTGFYGYTF

D gene: TRBD1
V gene: TRBV5-1
J gene: TRBJ1-4
clone size: -
CDR3 DNA: TGCGCCAGCAGCCGGGGGACAGGGGGAAGGCATGAAAAACTGTTTTTT
CDR3 protein: CASSRGTGGRHEKLFF

D gene: -
V gene: TRBV7-2
J gene: TRBJ1-5
clone size: -
CDR3 DNA: TGTGCCAGCAGCTTTGAGGGGGTTCAGCCCCAGCATTTT
CDR3 protein: CASSFEGVQPQHF

D gene: TRBD2
V gene: TRBV3-1/TRBV3-2
J gene: TRBJ2-1
clone size: -
CDR3 DNA: TGTGCCAGCAGCCAAGCCCTAGCGGGGGGGATGGCGCAATTCTTC
CDR3 protein: CASSQALAGGMAQFF

D gene: TRBD1
V gene: TRBV12-3/TRBV12-4
J gene: TRBJ1-2
clone size: -
CDR3 DNA: TGTGCCAGCAGTCTTTACAGGGGAAATGGCTACACCTTC
CDR3 protein: CASSLYRGNGYTF

D gene: TRBD2
V gene: TRBV6-5
J gene: TRBJ2-5
clone size: -
CDR3 DNA: TGTGCCAGCAGTTACTTGCGGGGGGGCGGGGCCCAGTACTTC
CDR3 protein: CASSYLRGGGAQYF

D gene: -
V gene: TRBV3-1/TRBV3-2
J gene: TRBJ2-4
clone size: few
CDR3 DNA: TGTGCCAGCAGCCGGACTACCGCGGACAGGCAAATAGCCAAAAACATTCAGTACTTC
CDR3 protein: CASSRTTADRQIAKNIQYF

D gene: TRBD1
V gene: TRBV2
J gene: TRBJ1-2
clone size: -
CDR3 DNA: TGTGCCAGCAGTGGACAGGGTAACTATGGCTACACCTTC
CDR3 protein: CASSGQGNYGYTF